This passage covers 7 T cell receptor beta chains from one sample sequenced in a study of blood T cell repertoires in COVID-19. Repertoires were generated with immunoSEQ multiplex PCR, while TCRdb's copy carries only in-frame clones and drops some. The sample yields some 40,000 clones, about 85% seen once. The sequencing sample was made of peripheral blood. All receptors derive from a man aged 60 to 75 with acute or convalescent COVID-19.

The chain uses TRBV6-6 and TRBJ2-2; D possibly corresponds to TRBD1 (5 bases). V lost 5 bases, J lost 3 bases, and 13 bases lay in between. CDR3 length: 15 residues. Germline assignment: CDR1 MNHNY and CDR2 SVGAGI (reference sequence). As DNA, the CDR3 is TGTGCCAGCAGTATAAACGGACAAGACACCGGGGAGCTGTTTTTT. Translating gives CASSINGQDTGELFF.

The chain links TRBV10-3 to TRBJ1-5, with TRBD1 matching 8 bases. This CDR3 has 16 residues. In germline, CDR1 is ENHRY, CDR2 SYGVKD. J gave up 3 bases and V 6 bases, and 10 bases lay outside the gene matches. CDR3 sequence: CAISSTDRGYNQPQHF. Here the CDR3 DNA reads TGTGCCATCAGCTCTACAGACAGGGGTTACAATCAGCCCCAGCATTTT.

The chain recombines TRBV5-1 with TRBJ2-1; D remains unclear. The CDR3 runs 16 residues. Between the trimmed V and J ends, which lost 0 bases and 0 bases, there was a span of 10 bases. Per germline, CDR1 SGHRS and CDR2 YFSETQ. The CDR3 region is CASSLELPSSYNEQFF. DNA of the CDR3: TGCGCCAGCAGCTTGGAACTCCCGAGCTCCTACAATGAGCAGTTCTTC.

The chain employs TRBV7-2 and TRBJ2-3, with 10 nucleotides matching TRBD2. The V and J ends lost 3 bases and 3 bases, in that order; junction bases with no gene match: 6. This CDR3 is built from 16 residues. Per the germline V gene, CDR1 is SGHTA and CDR2 is FQGNSA. The chain's CDR3 is CASSFGSGRWTDTQYF. CDR3 bases: TGTGCCAGCAGCTTCGGTAGCGGGAGGTGGACAGATACGCAGTATTTT.

The chain uses TRBV27 and TRBJ1-2, with 7 positions matching TRBD1. V lost 6 bases to trimming and J lost 4 bases; unmatched junction nucleotides: 11. The CDR3 contains 15 residues. Looked up from germline, CDR1 is MNHEY and CDR2 is SMNVEV (reference sequence). The CDR3 sequence is CASRISGGTTYGYTF. The CDR3 DNA reads as TGTGCCAGCAGGATATCAGGGGGAACTACCTATGGCTACACCTTC.

The rearrangement links TRBV5-1 to TRBJ2-2, with D tentatively TRBD2 (5 bases). Germline V gene data show CDR1 as SGHRS and CDR2 as YFSETQ. The CDR3 contains 16 residues. V was clipped by 0 bases and J by 5 bases, with 14 bases between them. CDR3 protein: CASSLAGIGGTGELFF. The CDR3 nucleotides read TGCGCCAGCAGCTTGGCCGGGATAGGTGGAACCGGGGAGCTGTTTTTT.

The rearrangement uses TRBV28 and TRBJ2-5, with 7 positions matching TRBD1. The junction had 6 bases not matched to a gene; V was cut back by 3 bases and J by 5 bases. This CDR3 contains 14 residues. Germline V CDR1 and CDR2: MDHEN, SYDVKM. As DNA, the CDR3 is TGTGCCAGCAGTTTGTGGGACAGCCAGGAGACCCAGTACTTC. Translated, it gives CASSLWDSQETQYF. Supplemented by reference TRBV28 and TRBJ2-5, the full variable domain reads DVKVTQSSRYLVKRTGEKVFLECVQDMDHENMFWYRQDPGLGLRLIYFSYDVKMKEKGDIPEGYSVSREKKERFSLILESASTNQTSMYLCASSLWDSQETQYFGPGTRLLVL.